The 11 T cell receptor beta chains in this list originate from one sample, sequenced in a study of blood T cell repertoires in COVID-19. Method: immunoSEQ multiplex PCR; TCRdb's copy keeps in-frame clones and lacks some. Of 150,000 to 200,000 clones listed, roughly three quarters were seen once; the top ten hold less than 20%. The sequenced sample consisted of PBMCs or T cells enriched from blood (not recorded which). Receptors originate from a woman in her fifties or sixties with acute COVID-19.

The chain joins TRBV3-1 (or the pseudogene TRBV3-2) to TRBJ2-2; a possible D gene is TRBD2 (7 bases). This CDR3 contains 17 residues. The ends were cut back, 8 bases at V and 0 bases at J, with 19 bases in the middle. Germline V gene data show CDR1 as LGHDT and CDR2 as YNNKEL (reference sequence). This chain's CDR3 is CASRGDYRAANTGELFF. As DNA, the CDR3 is TGTGCCAGCCGGGGGGATTACAGGGCCGCGAACACCGGGGAGCTGTTTTTT.

CDR3 nucleotides: TGCGCCAGCAGCCATTCTTCCGGGGACAGCTCCCTTGAAGCTTTCTTT. This gives the protein CASSHSSGDSSLEAFF. This chain links TRBV4-1 with TRBJ1-1, with 7 bases identical to TRBD1. The J segment lost 7 bases and the V segment lost 3 bases, leaving 14 bases of the junction unmatched. Germline loops: CDR1 MGHRA, CDR2 YSYEKL. The CDR3 contains 16 residues.

The chain employs TRBV9 and TRBJ1-2; the match to TRBD1 covers 9 bases. V lost 4 bases, J lost 1 base, and 2 bases stayed unmatched. CDR3 length equals 14 residues. Germline CDR1 is SGDLS and CDR2 is YYNGEE. This chain's CDR3 is CASSSTGGNYGYTF. The CDR3 nucleotides are TGTGCCAGCAGCTCGACAGGGGGTAACTATGGCTACACCTTC.

The V call is TRBV4-1, the J call TRBJ2-3; possibly TRBD2 for D (6 bases). The CDR3 consists of 13 residues. Germline CDR1 and CDR2: MGHRA and YSYEKL. V was trimmed by 1 base and J by 7 bases, leaving 9 bases between them. The CDR3 DNA sequence: TGCGCCAGCAGCCAAGGGGACTGGAATACGCAGTATTTT. It is translated as CASSQGDWNTQYF.

This chain uses TRBV21-1 with TRBJ2-2; TRBD2, as called in the table, went unchecked against the DNA. TRBV21-1 is a pseudogene segment. The CDR3 is 17 amino acids. DNA for the CDR3: TGTGCCAGCAGCAAACGAGCGGGGGCCCCGAACACCGGGGAGCTGTTTTTT. This translates into CASSKRAGAPNTGELFF.

J is TRBJ1-5 and V is TRBV19, with D tentatively TRBD1 (6 bases). Between the trimmed V and J ends, which lost 5 bases and 7 bases, there was a span of 9 bases. CDR1 LNHDA and CDR2 SQIVND come from the germline V gene (reference sequence). The CDR3 runs 12 residues. This CDR3 is CASSQGHQPQHF. DNA for the CDR3: TGTGCCAGTAGTCAGGGGCACCAGCCCCAGCATTTT.

This rearrangement joins TRBV10-1 to TRBJ1-3; no firm D call. The germline V gene encodes CDR1 WNHNN and CDR2 SYGVQD (reference sequence). The CDR3 runs 19 residues. Trimming removed 0 bases from V and 4 bases from J, with 22 bases in between. The CDR3, as DNA: TGCGCCAGCAGTGAGTCGCCGGCAGGCCGCCCGGGAGGAGGAAACACCATATATTTT. Translating gives CASSESPAGRPGGGNTIYF.

This clone was observed at least ten times. The chain joins TRBV7-8 to TRBJ1-2; 7 nucleotides line up with TRBD1. This CDR3 is built from 16 residues. Germline V lookup: CDR1 SGHVS, CDR2 FQNEAQ. With V trimmed by 5 bases and J by 7 bases, 16 bases remained unmatched. The CDR3 here is CASSLGSGRGMSGYTF. Here the CDR3 DNA reads TGTGCCAGCAGCCTCGGGTCGGGCAGGGGGATGAGTGGCTACACCTTC.

The chain combines TRBV19 with TRBJ2-3, with 8 nucleotides matching TRBD1. Germline trimming cut 6 bases from V and 3 bases from J; bases unmatched to any gene: 8. The CDR3 runs to 15 residues. Looked up from germline, CDR1 is LNHDA and CDR2 is SQIVND (reference sequence). Written as DNA, the CDR3 is TGTGCCAGTAGCGGACAGGGTGGGATAACAGATACGCAGTATTTT. The encoded protein is CASSGQGGITDTQYF.

The V call is TRBV2, the J call TRBJ1-1, with 8 bases fitting TRBD1. Germline CDR1 SNHLY, CDR2 FYNNEI. CDR3 length: 13 amino acids. V shed 6 bases and J 3 bases; nucleotides not matched to a gene: 3. The DNA of the CDR3 is TGTGCCAGCAGAGGACAGGGTGACACTGAAGCTTTCTTT. Protein: CASRGQGDTEAFF.

The genes are TRBV28 and TRBJ1-4; tentative D call: TRBD1 (5 bases). V was clipped by 6 bases and J by 5 bases, with 16 bases between them. The germline gives CDR1 MDHEN, CDR2 SYDVKM. This CDR3 region has 15 residues. Here the CDR3 DNA reads TGTGCCAGCAGCCCCCCCGGGACTTCAAATGAAAAACTGTTTTTT. Protein sequence: CASSPPGTSNEKLFF.